The 6 T cell receptor beta chains in this list originate from one sample, sequenced in a study of coeliac disease. Repertoires were generated with immunoSEQ multiplex PCR, while TCRdb's copy carries only in-frame clones and drops some. Among some 4,000 clones listed, around 68% were seen once. Findings and caveats of the study: Lower clonality than controls marked TRB and TRG repertoires from active celiac intraepithelial and lamina propria samples.

No antigen has been assigned to these receptors. The sample comprised intraepithelial lymphocytes from the gut. The receptors stem from a woman aged 18-29 years with active celiac disease.

The CDR3 DNA sequence: TGTGCCAGCAGTGAAGAGGGACACCGCGTTTCACCCCTCCACTTT. It codes for CASSEEGHRVSPLHF. This chain joins TRBV2 and TRBJ1-6; a weak D match, TRBD1 (6 bases). From germline, CDR1 is SNHLY and CDR2 FYNNEI. The CDR3 is 15 amino acids. Trimming took off 1 base at V and 9 bases at J, with 13 bases between the two ends. The full variable domain, with the rest looked up from reference TRBV2 and TRBJ1-6, is EPEVTQTPSHQVTQMGQEVILRCVPISNHLYFYWYRQILGQKVEFLVSFYNNEISEKSEIFDDQFSVERPDGSNFTLKIRSTKLEDSAMYFCASSEEGHRVSPLHFGNGTRLTVT.

J is TRBJ2-7 and V is TRBV4-1; D gene unclear. This CDR3 has 14 amino acids. Deletions cut 0 bases from V and 2 bases from J, with 8 bases between. CDR1 and CDR2 (germline): MGHRA, YSYEKL. The CDR3 protein is CASSQELQAYEQYF. The CDR3 bases are TGCGCCAGCAGCCAAGAGTTACAAGCCTACGAGCAGTACTTC.

This clone has more than one count but fewer than ten. The J gene is TRBJ2-3, the V gene TRBV6-1, with 9 bases identical to TRBD2. Trimming took 4 bases from V and 3 from J; bases not matched to a gene: 2. This CDR3 contains 14 residues. The germline V gene has CDR1 MNHNS and CDR2 SASEGT. The CDR3 loop reads CASSASGRTDTQYF. CDR3 nucleotide sequence: TGTGCCAGCAGTGCGAGCGGGAGGACAGATACGCAGTATTTT.

The CDR3 loop is CASSQKTGWEQYF. DNA for the CDR3: TGTGCCAGCAGCCAGAAGACAGGGTGGGAGCAGTACTTC. The rearrangement joins TRBV14 to TRBJ2-7; 7 positions match TRBD1. Trimming at V came to 3 bases and at J to 7 bases, leaving 6 bases not matched to a gene. This CDR3 is built from 13 residues. Germline-derived CDR1 and CDR2 are SGHDN and FVKESK.

The chain carries TRBV27 and TRBJ1-6; 8 bases align to TRBD1. The CDR3 has 14 amino acids. Germline assignment: CDR1 MNHEY and CDR2 SMNVEV (reference sequence). J gave up 6 bases and V 7 bases, and 5 bases lay outside the gene matches. The CDR3 nucleotides read TGTGCCAGCAAAATCCAGGGGGCTAATTCACCCCTCCACTTT. It specifies CASKIQGANSPLHF.

The chain uses TRBV5-4 and TRBJ2-7; 7 bases line up with TRBD2. Per germline, CDR1 SGHNT and CDR2 YYREEE (reference sequence). This CDR3 has 15 amino acids. After removal of 5 bases from V and 3 bases from J, the junction contained 11 bases not matched to a gene. CDR3 nucleotide sequence: TGTGCCAGCAGTTCTCGGGAGGCGACATTCTACGAGCAGTACTTC. Its protein product is CASSSREATFYEQYF.